This record covers a single T cell receptor (beta chain). The antigen is undetermined. J lost 9 bases, V lost 1 base, and 9 bases had no gene match. This CDR3 comprises 15 residues. Germline assignment: CDR1 SGHRS and CDR2 YFSETQ. This sample was included in a study of cytomegalovirus exposure and HLA in healthy donors. Unrecorded immune exposure was likely among donors, who were nominally healthy when sampled. Notes on the study in general: Presence/absence analysis assumed near-uniform sequencing depth across donors. By a later analysis, the bulk of CMV-associated TCR beta chains appeared HLA-restricted. Later, an analysis showed that TCR beta chains associated with HLA were more clonally expanded than others that were equally common.

Researchers ran the PCR with 60 Vbeta and 13 Jbeta primers. Using immunoSEQ multiplex PCR, the repertoire was profiled, and TCRdb retains in-frame clones only, with some absent. Found here are roughly 250,000 clones, approximately 80% of them singletons; the top ten hold about 0.28%. This rearrangement joins TRBV5-1 to TRBJ2-1, with TRBD1 matching 8 bases. The clonotype was recovered from a girl aged 2-10 years in good health and CMV-seronegative. The sample comprised PBMCs. The CDR3 nucleotides read TGCGCCAGCAGCTTGTTTCCGGGACAGGAGGGTGAGCAGTTCTTC. Encoded protein: CASSLFPGQEGEQFF.